This T cell receptor beta chain was sequenced for a study of cytomegalovirus exposure and HLA in healthy donors. Study context: The approximately 130 validation repertoires were reported in a later analysis to have been generated on the same platform as the roughly 720 first-cohort repertoires.

Overall study findings and caveats: A list of around 160 TCR beta chains associated with cytomegalovirus was given.

Assay used: immunoSEQ multiplex PCR; TCRdb lists only in-frame clones, some missing. The data show 50,000 or so clones, with roughly 91% seen just once and 2% to 2.5% held by the top ten. Trimming cost V 2 bases and J 9 bases; bases outside gene matches: 7. This CDR3 comprises 13 residues. Germline assignment: CDR1 KGHSH and CDR2 LQKENI. For this clone: Its antigen is unidentified.

From the roughly 120-subject validation cohort, which was separate from the roughly 670-subject first cohort, the donors were drawn. Sequencing used PBMCs. The rearrangement links TRBV18 to TRBJ2-7, with TRBD2 matching over 7 bases. The clonotype originates from a woman in her twenties or thirties in good health and CMV-seronegative. The CDR3 DNA is TGTGCCAGCTCACCAGGGTCCGGCGGGAGGCAGTACTTC. This encodes CASSPGSGGRQYF.